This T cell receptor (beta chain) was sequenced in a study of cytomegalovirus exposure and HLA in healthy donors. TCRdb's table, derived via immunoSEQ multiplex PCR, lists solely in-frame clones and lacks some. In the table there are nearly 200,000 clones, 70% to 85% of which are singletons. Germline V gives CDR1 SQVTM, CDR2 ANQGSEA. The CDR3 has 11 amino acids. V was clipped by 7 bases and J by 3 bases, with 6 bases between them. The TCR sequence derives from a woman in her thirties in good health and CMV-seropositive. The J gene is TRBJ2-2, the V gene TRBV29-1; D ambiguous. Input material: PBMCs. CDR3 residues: CSGAHTGELFF. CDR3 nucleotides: TGCAGCGGCGCGCACACCGGGGAGCTGTTTTTT.